The rows below give T cell receptor beta chains drawn from one sample of a study of T cell repertoires in aging, cancer and after chemotherapy. TCRdb reprocessed the multiplex PCR reads via MiXCR and lists one record per CDR3 protein. The sample includes about 13,000 distinct CDR3 sequences, around 23% of them seen just once. The material sequenced was blood. These receptors all come from a human donor in good health. Each CDR3 is given without its conserved first and last residue. The order of the fields is D gene, V gene, J gene, CDR3 protein. A D gene is named only where the DNA matches it firmly.

TRBD2	TRBV20-1	TRBJ2-2	SARGLTLTGELF
-	TRBV11-3	TRBJ1-5	ASSSFPPVSGQPQH
-	TRBV30	TRBJ2-7	AWSGPMEQY
-	TRBV20-1	TRBJ2-2	SANRNTGELF
-	TRBV20-1	TRBJ1-1	SARAGGVNTEAF
TRBD1	TRBV6-5	TRBJ1-5	ASSEQGVSNQPQH
-	TRBV20-1	TRBJ1-2	SASYPSGRAELNYGYT
-	TRBV12-3/TRBV12-4	TRBJ1-2	ASSSYPGYT
TRBD1	TRBV6-5	TRBJ2-2	ASSRTGLTGELF
TRBD2	TRBV19	TRBJ2-5	ASSSPTSGQETQY
-	TRBV5-4	TRBJ1-1	ASSFLLTEAF
-	TRBV19	TRBJ1-1	ASIGSTEAF
-	TRBV7-9	TRBJ1-5	ASSYSATYSNQPQH
TRBD1	TRBV6-5	TRBJ1-2	ASSEAGTGDGYT
-	TRBV7-6	TRBJ2-7	ASSLDGESYEQY
TRBD1	TRBV19	TRBJ1-1	ASSQGGRLNTEAF
-	TRBV6-2/TRBV6-3	TRBJ2-3	ASGQNTDTQY
TRBD2	TRBV24-1	TRBJ2-3	ATSEVGTSGFTSTDTQY
TRBD2	TRBV6-2/TRBV6-3	TRBJ2-1	ASSYIILSGAPYNEQF
TRBD1	TRBV12-5	TRBJ2-1	ASGSLLTGRYNEQF
-	TRBV4-2	TRBJ1-5	ASSQETMGWHQPQH
-	TRBV5-5	TRBJ2-5	ASSSPTSVETQY
-	TRBV20-1	TRBJ2-1	SASRGRNEQF
-	TRBV7-6	TRBJ1-6	ASSLEGLTPASPLH
TRBD1	TRBV7-2	TRBJ2-7	ASSPGQGAREQY
-	TRBV10-3	TRBJ1-3	AISERAPSSGNTIY
TRBD2	TRBV4-2	TRBJ2-1	ASSQDWLAGNEQF
-	TRBV30	TRBJ1-1	AWSVQGEAF
TRBD1	TRBV18	TRBJ1-2	ASSARTGGVEGSSHRT
-	TRBV20-1	TRBJ2-7	SANNGLTYEQY
-	TRBV6-6	TRBJ1-2	ASKTDSHVANYGYT
-	TRBV6-1	TRBJ1-2	ASRAGDTQAVRLVRGYT
-	TRBV7-3	TRBJ1-1	ASSLYGFRNTEAF
-	TRBV6-2/TRBV6-3	TRBJ2-7	ASSSPTGTKYEQY